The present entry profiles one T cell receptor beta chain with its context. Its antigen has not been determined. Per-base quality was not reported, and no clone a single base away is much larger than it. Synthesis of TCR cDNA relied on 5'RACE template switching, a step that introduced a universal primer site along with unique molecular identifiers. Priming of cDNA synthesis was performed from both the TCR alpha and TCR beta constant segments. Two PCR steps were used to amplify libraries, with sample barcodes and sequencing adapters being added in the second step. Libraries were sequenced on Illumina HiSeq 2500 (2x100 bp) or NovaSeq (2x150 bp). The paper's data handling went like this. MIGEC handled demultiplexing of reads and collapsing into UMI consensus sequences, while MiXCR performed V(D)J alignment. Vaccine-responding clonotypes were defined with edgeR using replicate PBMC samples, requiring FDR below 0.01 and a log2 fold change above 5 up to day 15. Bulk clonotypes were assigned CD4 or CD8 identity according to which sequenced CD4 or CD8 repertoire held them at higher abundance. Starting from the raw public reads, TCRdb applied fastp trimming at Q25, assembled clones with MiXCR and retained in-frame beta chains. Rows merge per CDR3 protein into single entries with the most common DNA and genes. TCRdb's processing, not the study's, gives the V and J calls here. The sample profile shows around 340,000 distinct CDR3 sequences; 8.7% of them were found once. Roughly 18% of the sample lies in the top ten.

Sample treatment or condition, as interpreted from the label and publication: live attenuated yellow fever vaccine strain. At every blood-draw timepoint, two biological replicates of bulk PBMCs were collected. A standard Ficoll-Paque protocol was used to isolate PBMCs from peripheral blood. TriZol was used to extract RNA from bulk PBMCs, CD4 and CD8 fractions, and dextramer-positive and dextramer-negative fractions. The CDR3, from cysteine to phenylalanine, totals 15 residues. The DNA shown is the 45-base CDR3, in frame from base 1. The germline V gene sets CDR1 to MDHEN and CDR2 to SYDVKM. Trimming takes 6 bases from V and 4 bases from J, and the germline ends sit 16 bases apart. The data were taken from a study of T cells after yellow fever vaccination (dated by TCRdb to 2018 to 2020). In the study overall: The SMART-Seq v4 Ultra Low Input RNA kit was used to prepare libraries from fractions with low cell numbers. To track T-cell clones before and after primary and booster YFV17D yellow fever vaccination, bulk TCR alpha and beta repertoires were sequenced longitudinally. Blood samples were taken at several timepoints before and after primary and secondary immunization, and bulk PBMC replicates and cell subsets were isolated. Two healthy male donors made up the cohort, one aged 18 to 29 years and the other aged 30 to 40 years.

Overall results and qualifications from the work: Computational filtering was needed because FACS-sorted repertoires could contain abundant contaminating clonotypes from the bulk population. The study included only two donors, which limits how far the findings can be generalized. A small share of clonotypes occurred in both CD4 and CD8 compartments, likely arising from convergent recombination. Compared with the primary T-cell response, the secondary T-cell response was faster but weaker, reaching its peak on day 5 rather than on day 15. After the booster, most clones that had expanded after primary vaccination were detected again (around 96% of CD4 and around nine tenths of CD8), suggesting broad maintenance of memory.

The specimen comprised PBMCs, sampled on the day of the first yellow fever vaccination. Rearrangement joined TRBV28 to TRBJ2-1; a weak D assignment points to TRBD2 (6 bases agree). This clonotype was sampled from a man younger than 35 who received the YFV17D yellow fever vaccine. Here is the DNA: TGTGCCAGCAGGAGCCCGGGAGCAGGGTACAATGAGCAGTTCTTC. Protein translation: CASRSPGAGYNEQFF.